Listed here are 4 T cell receptor beta chains from one sample, sequenced in a study of CD8 T cells in Susac syndrome. The RNA, about 0.45 to 1 ug, was put through reverse transcription using random hexamers. TCRdb recomputed calls from the immunoSEQ multiplex PCR reads with MiXCR, one row per CDR3 protein. The data show around 200,000 distinct CDR3 sequences, about 90% seen once. Sample: CD8+ T cells from PBMCs. All receptors come from a human donor with multiple sclerosis.

This clonotype was recorded once. The chain couples TRBV29-1 to TRBJ2-3; the match to TRBD2 covers 15 bases. Germline trimming cut 0 bases from V and 5 bases from J; bases unmatched to any gene: 3. Germline CDR1 and CDR2: SQVTM and ANQGSEA. This CDR3 has 16 residues. CDR3 sequence: CSVEDWGLAGGDTQYF. CDR3 bases: TGCAGCGTTGAAGATTGGGGACTAGCGGGAGGAGATACGCAGTATTTT.

The V and J genes are TRBV6-5 and TRBJ2-1; possible D gene TRBD1, 5 bases. The ends were cut back, 6 bases at V and 1 base at J, with 13 bases in the middle. Germline CDR1 reads MNHEY; CDR2 reads SVGAGI. This CDR3 comprises 15 residues. The CDR3 nucleotides read TGTGCCAGCAGCGCAGGGTGGGGTTCCTACAATGAGCAGTTCTTC. The encoded protein is CASSAGWGSYNEQFF.

V is TRBV20-1 and J is TRBJ2-1; D might be TRBD2 (5 bases). The CDR3 has 12 amino acids. Trimming took 4 bases from V and 4 from J, leaving 8 bases between them. The V gene's germline CDR1 is DFQATT and CDR2 SNEGSKA (reference sequence). The CDR3 region has the DNA TGCAGTGCTATCTCGGGATACAATGAGCAGTTCTTC. Residues: CSAISGYNEQFF.

The chain recombines TRBV7-2 with TRBJ1-6, with no clear D. The CDR3 has 14 amino acids. CDR1 and CDR2 from the germline V gene are SGHTA and FQGNSA. The V and J ends lost 6 bases and 8 bases respectively, with 14 bases between them. CDR3 nucleotide sequence: TGTGCCAGCAGTAAGGGTGTCGGGCATTCACCCCTCCACTTT. It specifies CASSKGVGHSPLHF.